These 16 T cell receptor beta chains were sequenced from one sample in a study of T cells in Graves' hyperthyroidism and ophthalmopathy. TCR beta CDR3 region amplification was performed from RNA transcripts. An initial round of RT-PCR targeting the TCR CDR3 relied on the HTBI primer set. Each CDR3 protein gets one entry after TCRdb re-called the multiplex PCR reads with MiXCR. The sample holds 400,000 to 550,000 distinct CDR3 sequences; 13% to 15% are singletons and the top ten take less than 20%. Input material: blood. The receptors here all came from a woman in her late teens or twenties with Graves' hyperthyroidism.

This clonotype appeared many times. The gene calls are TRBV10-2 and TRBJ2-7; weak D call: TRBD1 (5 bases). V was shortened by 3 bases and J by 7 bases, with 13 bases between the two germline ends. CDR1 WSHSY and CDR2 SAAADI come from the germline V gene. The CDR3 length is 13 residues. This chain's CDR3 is CASSDPRVVEQYF. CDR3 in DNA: TGCGCCAGCAGTGATCCCAGGGTCGTGGAGCAGTACTTC.

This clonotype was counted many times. The CDR3 coding sequence is TGTGCCAGCAGCTCAATGAGGGATCTGGGTAATGAGCAGTTCTTC. It codes for CASSSMRDLGNEQFF. The chain has TRBV7-9 and TRBJ2-1; TRBD2 might be the D (5 bases). This CDR3 has 15 amino acids. CDR1 and CDR2 (germline): SEHNR, FQNEAQ (reference sequence). With 4 bases removed from V and 7 bases from J, the gap between germline ends came to 17 bases.

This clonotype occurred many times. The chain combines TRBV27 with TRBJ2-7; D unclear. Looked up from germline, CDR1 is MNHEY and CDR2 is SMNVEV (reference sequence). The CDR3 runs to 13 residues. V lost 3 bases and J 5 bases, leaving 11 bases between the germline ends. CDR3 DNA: TGTGCCAGCAGTTTCCAGGTAGCCCACGAGCAGTACTTC. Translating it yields CASSFQVAHEQYF.

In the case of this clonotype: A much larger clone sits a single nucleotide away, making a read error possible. As DNA, the CDR3 is TGTGCCAGCTCAACCCGACAGGGTCCCTGCGAGCAGTACGTC. Translation: CASSTRQGPCEQYV. J is TRBJ2-7 and V is TRBV18, with 7 bases matching TRBD1. The CDR3 sequence is 14 residues long. After removal of 5 bases from V and 6 bases from J, the junction contained 10 bases not matched to a gene. Germline lookup yields CDR1 KGHSH and CDR2 LQKENI.

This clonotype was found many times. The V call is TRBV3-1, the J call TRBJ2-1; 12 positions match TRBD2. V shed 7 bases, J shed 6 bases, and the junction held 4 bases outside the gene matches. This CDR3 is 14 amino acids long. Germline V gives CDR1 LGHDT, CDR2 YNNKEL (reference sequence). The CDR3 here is CASKGGLAGNEQFF. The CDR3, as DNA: TGTGCCAGCAAGGGGGGACTAGCGGGCAATGAGCAGTTCTTC.

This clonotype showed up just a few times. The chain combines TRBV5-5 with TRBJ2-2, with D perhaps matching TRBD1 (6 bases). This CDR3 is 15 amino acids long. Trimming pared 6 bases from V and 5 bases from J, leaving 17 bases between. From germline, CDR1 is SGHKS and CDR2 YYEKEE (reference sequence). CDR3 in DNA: TGTGCCAGCATCTCAAGGCCCAGGGGAACCGGGGAGCTGTTTTTT. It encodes CASISRPRGTGELFF.

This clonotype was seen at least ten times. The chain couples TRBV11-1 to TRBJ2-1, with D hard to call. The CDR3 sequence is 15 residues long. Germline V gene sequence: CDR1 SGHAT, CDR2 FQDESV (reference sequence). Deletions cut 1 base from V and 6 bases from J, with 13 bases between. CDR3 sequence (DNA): TGTGCCAGCAGCTTAGGAGAGGCCAACTTCAATGAGCAGTTCTTC. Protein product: CASSLGEANFNEQFF.

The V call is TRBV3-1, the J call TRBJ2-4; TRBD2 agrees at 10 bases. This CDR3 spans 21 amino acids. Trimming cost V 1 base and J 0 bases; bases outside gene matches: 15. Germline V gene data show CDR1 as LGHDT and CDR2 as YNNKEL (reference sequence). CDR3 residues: CASSQGKLGGLANIAKNIQYF. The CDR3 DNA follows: TGTGCCAGCAGCCAAGGAAAACTAGGGGGACTAGCGAATATAGCCAAAAACATTCAGTACTTC.

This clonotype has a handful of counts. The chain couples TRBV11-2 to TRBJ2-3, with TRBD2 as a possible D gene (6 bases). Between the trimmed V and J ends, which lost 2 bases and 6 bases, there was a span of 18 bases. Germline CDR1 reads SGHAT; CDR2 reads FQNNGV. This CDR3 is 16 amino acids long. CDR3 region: CASSLIGPGVWDTQYF. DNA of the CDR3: TGTGCCAGCAGCTTAATAGGGCCGGGGGTGTGGGATACGCAGTATTTT. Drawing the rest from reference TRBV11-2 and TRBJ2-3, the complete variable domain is EAGVAQSPRYKIIEKRQSVAFWCNPISGHATLYWYQQILGQGPKLLIQFQNNGVVDDSQLPKDRFSAERLKGVDSTLKIQPAKLEDSAVYLCASSLIGPGVWDTQYFGPGTRLTVL.

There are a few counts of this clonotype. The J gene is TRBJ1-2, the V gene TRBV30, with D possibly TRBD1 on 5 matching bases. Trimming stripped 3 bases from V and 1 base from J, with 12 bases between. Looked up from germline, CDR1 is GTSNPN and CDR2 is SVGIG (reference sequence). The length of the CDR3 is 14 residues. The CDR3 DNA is TGTGCCTGGAGCCTCGGGGGGAGTAACTATGGCTACACCTTC. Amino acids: CAWSLGGSNYGYTF.

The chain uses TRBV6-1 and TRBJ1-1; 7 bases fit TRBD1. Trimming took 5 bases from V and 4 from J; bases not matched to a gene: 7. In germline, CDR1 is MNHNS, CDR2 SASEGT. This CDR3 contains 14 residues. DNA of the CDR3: TGTGCCAGCAGTCTACAGGGGAGTAGCACTGAAGCTTTCTTT. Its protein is CASSLQGSSTEAFF.

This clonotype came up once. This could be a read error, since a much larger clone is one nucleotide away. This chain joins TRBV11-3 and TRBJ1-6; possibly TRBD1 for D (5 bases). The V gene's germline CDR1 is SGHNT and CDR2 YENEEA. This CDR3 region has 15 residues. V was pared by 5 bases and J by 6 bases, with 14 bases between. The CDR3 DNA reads TGTGCCAGCAGCCAGGGACGGGTGATTAATTCACCCCTCCACTTT. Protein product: CASSQGRVINSPLHF.

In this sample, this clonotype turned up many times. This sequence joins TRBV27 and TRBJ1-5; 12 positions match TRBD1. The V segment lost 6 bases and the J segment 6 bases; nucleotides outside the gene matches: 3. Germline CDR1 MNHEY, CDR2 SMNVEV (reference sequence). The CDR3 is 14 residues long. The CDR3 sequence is CASRGTGGGQPQHF. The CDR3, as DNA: TGTGCCAGCAGGGGGACAGGGGGCGGTCAGCCCCAGCATTTT.

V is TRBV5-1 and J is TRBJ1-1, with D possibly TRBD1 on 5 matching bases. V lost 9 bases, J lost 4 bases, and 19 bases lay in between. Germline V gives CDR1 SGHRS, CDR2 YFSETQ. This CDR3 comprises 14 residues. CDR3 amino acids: CATSTGREGTEAFF. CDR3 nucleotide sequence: TGCGCCACTTCAACGGGCAGGGAAGGCACTGAAGCTTTCTTT.

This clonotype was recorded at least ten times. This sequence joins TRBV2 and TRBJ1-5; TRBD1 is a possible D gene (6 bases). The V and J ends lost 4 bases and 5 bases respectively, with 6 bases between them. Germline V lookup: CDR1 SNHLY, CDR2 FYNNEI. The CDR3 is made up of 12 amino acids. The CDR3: CASSGTDQPQHF. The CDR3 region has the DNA TGTGCCAGCAGTGGGACAGATCAGCCCCAGCATTTT.

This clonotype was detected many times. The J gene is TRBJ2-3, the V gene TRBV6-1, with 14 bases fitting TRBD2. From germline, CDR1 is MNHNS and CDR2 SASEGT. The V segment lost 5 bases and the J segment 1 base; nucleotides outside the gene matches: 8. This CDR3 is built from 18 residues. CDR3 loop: CASSKGLAGVSGTDTQYF. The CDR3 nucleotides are TGTGCCAGCAGTAAGGGACTAGCGGGAGTATCTGGCACAGATACGCAGTATTTT.